The entry that follows covers one T cell receptor beta chain sequence. Trimming stripped 7 bases from V and 4 bases from J, with 10 bases between. The CDR3 runs 12 residues. Germline-derived CDR1 and CDR2 are LGHDT and YNNKEL (reference sequence). The data stem from a study of blood T cell repertoires in COVID-19. Across the whole study: Italy, Spain and the United States were the sources of the convalescent and acute COVID-19 samples. PBMCs, B-cell-depleted T cells, or T cells were the source of the cDNA or gDNA that made up the material.

Profiling relied on immunoSEQ multiplex PCR, and the TCRdb table lists in-frame clones only, not all of them. The sample includes some 110,000 clones, roughly 83% seen only once; the top ten take roughly 0.89%. The gene calls are TRBV3-1 (or the pseudogene TRBV3-2) and TRBJ2-5; D uncertain. This receptor was taken from an older woman with acute or convalescent COVID-19. Specimen: peripheral blood. The CDR3 region has the DNA TGTGCCAGCACAGGCCCTGGAGAGACCCAGTACTTC. As protein: CASTGPGETQYF.